The rows below give T cell receptor beta chains drawn from one sample of a study of cytomegalovirus exposure and HLA in healthy donors. Sequencing was performed with immunoSEQ multiplex PCR; in TCRdb, only in-frame clones are kept and a portion is missing. In the table there are approximately 270,000 clones, roughly 87% of which are singletons. The sample was PBMCs. The receptors derive from a man between 18 and 29 years old in good health and CMV-seropositive. Both conserved end residues are part of each CDR3. D genes are given only for firm matches. Size values are once, few and many counts, or a class for expanded clones, and some rows have none.

TRBJ2-7,TRBD1,once,TRBV27,TGTGCCAGCAGTTTGGACAGGTCCCACTACGAGCAGTACTTC,CASSLDRSHYEQYF
TRBJ2-1,TRBD2,NA,TRBV27,TGTGCCAGCAGTCCCGGGACTAGCGGGAGGCGGTCCTACAATGAGCAGTTCTTC,CASSPGTSGRRSYNEQFF
TRBJ1-1,TRBD1,NA,TRBV5-1,TGCGCCAGCAGCTTAGACAGGGGGCAGACTGAAGCTTTCTTT,CASSLDRGQTEAFF
TRBJ1-4,NA,NA,TRBV4-2,TGTGCCAGCAGCCAAGAGACGGGCAGGGGCGAAAAACTGTTTTTT,CASSQETGRGEKLFF
TRBJ1-1,NA,NA,TRBV6-6,TGTGCCAGCAGTTACGAGGGAGGCGCTGAAGCTTTCTTT,CASSYEGGAEAFF
TRBJ2-7,TRBD2,NA,TRBV7-3,TGTGCCAGCAGTTTGGCGGGAGGTCTATACGAGCAGTACTTC,CASSLAGGLYEQYF
TRBJ1-4,NA,NA,TRBV25-1,TGTGCCAGCAGCCCCCCCGGGGGAACTAATGAAAAACTGTTTTTT,CASSPPGGTNEKLFF
TRBJ1-4,NA,few,TRBV6-5,TGTGCCAGCAGTTATGGGTCTAATGAAAAACTGTTTTTT,CASSYGSNEKLFF
TRBJ1-2,NA,NA,TRBV6-5,TGTGCCAGCAGTGCCGGGGGGGGCGCAGGCTACACCTTC,CASSAGGGAGYTF
TRBJ2-7,NA,NA,TRBV5-1,TGCGCCAGCAGCTCGTCCTCGGACGAGCAGTACTTC,CASSSSSDEQYF
TRBJ2-1,NA,NA,TRBV13,TGTGCCAGCAGCCCGAGACTCCAACCCGGCGTAGGTGAGCAGTTCTTC,CASSPRLQPGVGEQFF